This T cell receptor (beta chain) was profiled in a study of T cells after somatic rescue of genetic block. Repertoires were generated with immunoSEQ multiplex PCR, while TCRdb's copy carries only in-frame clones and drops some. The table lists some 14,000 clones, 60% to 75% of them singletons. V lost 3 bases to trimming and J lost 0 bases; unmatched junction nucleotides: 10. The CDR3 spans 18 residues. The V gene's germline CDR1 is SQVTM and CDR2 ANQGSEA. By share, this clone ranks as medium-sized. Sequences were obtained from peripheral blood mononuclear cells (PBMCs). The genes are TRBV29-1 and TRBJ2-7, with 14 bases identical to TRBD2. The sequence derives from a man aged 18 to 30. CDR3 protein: CSVEGQGGTSGSSYEQYF. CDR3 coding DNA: TGCAGCGTTGAGGGACAGGGGGGGACTAGCGGGAGCTCCTACGAGCAGTACTTC.